These 15 T cell receptor beta chains were all obtained from the same sample, sequenced in a study of blood T cell repertoires in COVID-19. TCRdb keeps only in-frame clones here, not all; method: immunoSEQ multiplex PCR. The table has about 330,000 clones, 89% seen once. Sequenced: peripheral blood. The receptor source for this set is a man aged 18 to 35 who had recovered from COVID-19.

The V and J genes are TRBV6-1 and TRBJ2-5; TRBD1 matches 10 bases. Germline CDR1 and CDR2: MNHNS and SASEGT. The CDR3 sequence is 15 residues long. After removal of 1 base from V and 4 bases from J, the junction contained 3 bases not matched to a gene. CDR3 amino acids: CASSEGTGGIETQYF. The DNA for the CDR3 is TGTGCCAGCAGTGAAGGGACAGGGGGAATAGAGACCCAGTACTTC.

The rearrangement joins TRBV7-8 to TRBJ2-5, with 11 bases lining up with TRBD1. The trim removed 5 bases at V and 7 bases at J, leaving 12 bases unmatched. The CDR3 is 16 amino acids. Germline V CDR1 and CDR2: SGHVS, FQNEAQ. CDR3 residues: CASSNRDRGYLGTQYF. The DNA of the CDR3 is TGTGCCAGCAGCAATCGGGACAGGGGGTATCTAGGGACCCAGTACTTC.

The DNA for the CDR3 is TGCGCCAGCAGTGAGACATCCCGGACAGTAAGGAAGGTCTACGAGCAGTACTTC. Amino acids: CASSETSRTVRKVYEQYF. V usage is TRBV10-2 and J usage is TRBJ2-7; maybe TRBD1 (6 bases). In germline, CDR1 is WSHSY, CDR2 SAAADI. This CDR3 is 18 amino acids long. Deletions cut 2 bases from V and 3 bases from J, with 23 bases between.

This clone occurred once. The J gene is TRBJ2-2, the V gene TRBV16; D call uncertain. This CDR3 has 13 amino acids. Trimming left V 6 bases short and J 4 bases short, with 9 bases between. In germline, CDR1 is KGHSY, CDR2 FQNENV. The CDR3 DNA reads TGTGCCAGCAGTGGAGTATCCACCGGGGAGCTGTTTTTT. It encodes CASSGVSTGELFF.

The rearrangement links TRBV25-1 to TRBJ1-4; D gene unclear. CDR1 and CDR2 from the germline V gene are MGHDK and SYGVNS. V lost 7 bases and J lost 0, with 9 bases in between. The CDR3 has 14 residues. The CDR3 loop is CASTATATNEKLFF. CDR3 DNA sequence: TGTGCCAGCACTGCCACAGCAACTAATGAAAAACTGTTTTTT.

J is TRBJ2-1 and V is TRBV3-1 (or the pseudogene TRBV3-2); D is uncertain. The V end lost 4 bases, the J end lost 2 bases, and 9 bases lay between the germline ends. The length of the CDR3 is 14 residues. Per the germline V gene, CDR1 is LGHDT and CDR2 is YNNKEL (reference sequence). The CDR3 here is CASSRDKTYNEQFF. The CDR3 DNA reads TGTGCCAGCAGCCGCGATAAAACCTACAATGAGCAGTTCTTC.

The chain combines TRBV7-9 with TRBJ2-1; 10 bases match TRBD1. Losses at the gene ends were 5 bases for V and 3 bases for J; bases not matched to a gene: 10. Germline V gives CDR1 SEHNR, CDR2 FQNEAQ (reference sequence). CDR3 length equals 17 residues. CDR3 DNA: TGTGCCAGCAGCGGTCCCGGGACAGGGGCCGGCTACAATGAGCAGTTCTTC. Amino acids: CASSGPGTGAGYNEQFF.

This chain links TRBV6-5 with TRBJ1-1; D is ambiguous. CDR1 and CDR2 (germline): MNHEY, SVGAGI. Trimming took off 8 bases at V and 1 base at J, with 14 bases between the two ends. The CDR3 has 14 amino acids. CDR3 sequence reads: CASARGPSNTEAFF. The CDR3 DNA follows: TGTGCCAGCGCCCGAGGGCCGTCGAACACTGAAGCTTTCTTT.

The chain combines TRBV7-2 with TRBJ2-2; D call uncertain. CDR1 SGHTA and CDR2 FQGNSA come from the germline V gene. The V end lost 5 bases, the J end lost 7 bases, and 8 bases lay between the germline ends. The CDR3 is 12 residues long. This CDR3 reads CASSPMYGELFF. The CDR3 nucleotides read TGTGCCAGCAGCCCTATGTACGGGGAGCTGTTTTTT.

The rearrangement links TRBV3-1 (or the pseudogene TRBV3-2) to TRBJ1-4; TRBD1 matches 7 bases. J lost 4 bases, V lost 5 bases, and 4 bases had no gene match. Germline V gene sequence: CDR1 LGHDT, CDR2 YNNKEL (reference sequence). This CDR3 is 14 amino acids long. CDR3 DNA: TGTGCCAGCAGCGACCGGGACAGTAATGAAAAACTGTTTTTT. This translates into CASSDRDSNEKLFF.

In its sample, this clone was seen once. The DNA of the CDR3 is TGTGCCAGCAGTTACGGAGGAGGGTACACTGAAGCTTTCTTT. Its translation is CASSYGGGYTEAFF. J is TRBJ1-1 and V is TRBV6-2 or TRBV6-3; D uncertain. V was trimmed by 2 bases and J by 3 bases, leaving 10 bases between them. This CDR3 is built from 14 residues. Germline CDR1 MNHEY, CDR2 SVGEGT.

The chain combines TRBV9 with TRBJ1-2, with D perhaps TRBD1 (5 bases). This CDR3 region has 15 residues. V lost 0 bases, J lost 3 bases, and 12 bases lay in between. The germline V gene encodes CDR1 SGDLS and CDR2 YYNGEE. CDR3 amino acids: CASSVAPGPDYGYTF. CDR3 bases: TGTGCCAGCAGCGTAGCACCAGGGCCGGACTATGGCTACACCTTC.

Only a few counts were recorded for this clone. The CDR3 DNA sequence: TGTGCCAGCAGCAAAGCACCCTTACAGGGGGAACAGGTTCAGCCCCAGCATTTT. This translates into CASSKAPLQGEQVQPQHF. This rearrangement joins TRBV21-1 to TRBJ1-5; TRBD1 reflects the table's D call only, with no check against the DNA. TRBV21-1 is classified as a pseudogene. This CDR3 region has 18 residues.

The CDR3 region has the DNA TGTGCCAGCTCACCACCAGGAACGGGGAACTATGGCTACACCTTC. Translated, it gives CASSPPGTGNYGYTF. The chain is built from TRBV18 and TRBJ1-2; D remains unclear. Trimming stripped 0 bases from V and 2 bases from J, with 10 bases between. This CDR3 is 15 amino acids long. Germline lookup yields CDR1 KGHSH and CDR2 LQKENI.

The chain links TRBV18 to TRBJ1-5; D call uncertain. The germline gives CDR1 KGHSH, CDR2 LQKENI. V was shortened by 0 bases and J by 5 bases, with 8 bases between the two germline ends. The CDR3 is 14 residues long. CDR3 nucleotide sequence: TGTGCCAGCTCACCACCGGGAGGGCATCAGCCCCAGCATTTT. Its translation is CASSPPGGHQPQHF. Complete variable domain (other parts from reference TRBV18 and TRBJ1-5): NAGVMQNPRHLVRRRGQEARLRCSPMKGHSHVYWYRQLPEEGLKFMVYLQKENIIDESGMPKERFSAEFPKEGPSILRIQQVVRGDSAAYFCASSPPGGHQPQHFGDGTRLSIL.